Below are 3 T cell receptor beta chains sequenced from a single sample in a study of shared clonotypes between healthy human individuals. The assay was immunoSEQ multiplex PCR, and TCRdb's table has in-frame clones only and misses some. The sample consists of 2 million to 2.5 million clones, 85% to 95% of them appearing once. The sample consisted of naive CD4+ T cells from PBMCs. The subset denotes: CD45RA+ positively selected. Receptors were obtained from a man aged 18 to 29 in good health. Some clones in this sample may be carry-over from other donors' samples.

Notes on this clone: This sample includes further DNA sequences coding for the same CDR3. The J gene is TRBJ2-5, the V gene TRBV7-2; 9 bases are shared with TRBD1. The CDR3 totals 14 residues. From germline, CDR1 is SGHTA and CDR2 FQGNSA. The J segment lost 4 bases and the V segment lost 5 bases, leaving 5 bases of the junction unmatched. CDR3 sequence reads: CASSADRGRETQYF. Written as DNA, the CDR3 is TGTGCCAGCAGCGCGGACAGGGGAAGAGAGACCCAGTACTTC. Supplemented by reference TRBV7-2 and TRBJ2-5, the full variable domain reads GAGVSQSPSNKVTEKGKDVELRCDPISGHTALYWYRQSLGQGLEFLIYFQGNSAPDKSGLPSDRFSAERTGGSVSTLTIQRTQQEDSAVYLCASSADRGRETQYFGPGTRLLVL.

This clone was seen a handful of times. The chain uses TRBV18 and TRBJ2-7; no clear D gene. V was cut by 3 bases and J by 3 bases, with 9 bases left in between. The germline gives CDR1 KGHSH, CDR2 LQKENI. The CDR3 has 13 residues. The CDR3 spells CASSPSQIYEQYF. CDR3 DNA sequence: TGTGCCAGCTCACCTTCGCAGATCTACGAGCAGTACTTC.

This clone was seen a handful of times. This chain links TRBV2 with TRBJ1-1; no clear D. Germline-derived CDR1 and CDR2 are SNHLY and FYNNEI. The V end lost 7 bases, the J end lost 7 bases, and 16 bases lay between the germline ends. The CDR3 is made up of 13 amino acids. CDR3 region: CASTSSEGVEAFF. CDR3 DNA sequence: TGTGCCAGCACCTCCTCCGAGGGAGTTGAAGCTTTCTTT.